These T cell receptor beta chains were read from a single sample in a study of glioma-infiltrating T cells after dendritic cell vaccination. Only in-frame clones appear in the TCRdb table, and some are missing; sequencing was by immunoSEQ multiplex PCR. The data show some 78,000 clones, 85% seen once. Specimen: blood, collected after dendritic cell vaccination. The origin of the receptors is a human donor with glioblastoma. The CDR3 runs from the conserved cysteine through the conserved F or W. The D gene is left open where the match is weak. Size values are once, few and many counts, or a class for expanded clones, and some rows have none.

v_call	d_call	j_call	clone_size	cdr3_nt	cdr3_aa
TRBV4-1	-	TRBJ1-5	-	TGCGCCAGCAGCCTCTCGGAGGGTTTAAGCAATCAGCCCCAGCATTTT	CASSLSEGLSNQPQHF
TRBV6-5	-	TRBJ2-2	-	TGTGCCAGCAGTTACGCGGGTGGGGGCATCGGGGAGCTGTTTTTT	CASSYAGGGIGELFF
TRBV7-3	-	TRBJ2-5	few	TGTGCCAGCAGCTTAGAGCTCTATCAAGAGACCCAGTACTTC	CASSLELYQETQYF
TRBV6-5	-	TRBJ2-6	-	TGTGCCAGCAGAGCGTACTCTGGGGCCAACGTCCTGACTTTC	CASRAYSGANVLTF
TRBV9	TRBD1	TRBJ1-2	-	TGTGCCAGCAGTGCGGCCGGGACAGGGGGTGGCTACACCTTC	CASSAAGTGGGYTF
TRBV6-1	TRBD1	TRBJ1-2	-	TGTGCCAGCAGTGAAGCTGTGGACAGGAACTATGGCTACACCTTC	CASSEAVDRNYGYTF
TRBV5-4	TRBD1	TRBJ2-7	-	TGTGCCAGCAGCGACCGGGACAGGGGTTCCTACGAGCAGTACTTC	CASSDRDRGSYEQYF
TRBV10-2	TRBD1	TRBJ1-1	-	TGCGCCAGCAGTGACTACAGGGGGGACACTGAAGCTTTCTTT	CASSDYRGDTEAFF
TRBV29-1	-	TRBJ1-5	-	TGCAGCGTTGGGGGAGATCTCTACGGGAATCAGCCCCAGCATTTT	CSVGGDLYGNQPQHF
TRBV29-1	TRBD1	TRBJ1-3	-	TGCAGCGTTGAGAGAGGACAGGGCTCTGGAAACACCATATATTTT	CSVERGQGSGNTIYF
TRBV4-3	-	TRBJ2-5	-	TGCGCCAGCAGCCATGAGGGCCCAGCGTATAGGGGCGGGGAAGAGACCCAGTACTTC	CASSHEGPAYRGGEETQYF
TRBV9	TRBD2	TRBJ2-2	once	TGTGCCAGCAGCGTAGAACTAGCGGTCACCGGGGAGCTGTTTTTT	CASSVELAVTGELFF
TRBV28	TRBD2	TRBJ2-1	-	TGTGCCAGTCCCCCGGGGGGGCCGAACAATGAGCAGTTCTTC	CASPPGGPNNEQFF
TRBV7-5	-	TRBJ2-3	-	TGTGTCATCGTAGGACTAGCGGGACAGAGCACAGATACGCAGTATTTT	CVIVGLAGQSTDTQYF
TRBV25-1	TRBD1	TRBJ2-7	-	TGTGCCAGCAGTGAGGCAGGACAGGGGGGAAGCTACGAGCAGTACTTC	CASSEAGQGGSYEQYF
TRBV19	-	TRBJ2-1	-	TGTGCCAGTAGTCCCAGGATCCATGAGCAGTTCTTC	CASSPRIHEQFF
TRBV27	-	TRBJ2-5	-	TGTGCCAGCGCCCCAGGCCGGGGAGTCAAGATTGAGACCCAGTACTTC	CASAPGRGVKIETQYF
TRBV7-6	TRBD2	TRBJ2-1	-	TGTGCCAGCAGCTTAGCGGAGGGGAGGGTACCCAAAATCCCAGTCGGTAATGAGCAGTTCTTC	CASSLAEGRVPKIPVGNEQFF
TRBV14	-	TRBJ2-1	-	TGTGCCAGCAGCCAAGAGGGAGCTAGGAATGAGCAGTTCTTC	CASSQEGARNEQFF
TRBV28	-	TRBJ2-7	-	TGTGCCAGCAGTTTACGCAGGGCCGAACTCTACGAGCAGTACTTC	CASSLRRAELYEQYF
TRBV20-1	-	TRBJ1-2	-	TGCAGTGCCATATTACCCCGGGGCTACACCTTC	CSAILPRGYTF
TRBV5-6	TRBD1	TRBJ1-2	-	TGTGCCAGCAGCTGGGGGACAGGGCCAAACACCTTC	CASSWGTGPNTF
TRBV6-4	-	TRBJ2-3	-	TGTGCCAGCAGTGACGGGCCAGACCCGGGGGCGCAGTATTTT	CASSDGPDPGAQYF
TRBV6-5	-	TRBJ1-4	-	TGTGCCAGCAGTCCAGGGGACAAGAATGAAAAACTGTTTTTT	CASSPGDKNEKLFF
TRBV6-5	-	TRBJ1-6	-	TGTGCCAGCAGCCAGGGGCACTCTAATTCACCCCTCCACTTT	CASSQGHSNSPLHF
TRBV19	-	TRBJ1-1	-	TGTGCCAGTAGTATCGGGCGGGGTGACACTGAAGCTTTCTTT	CASSIGRGDTEAFF
TRBV7-2	-	TRBJ2-6	-	TGTGCCAGCAGCTTACCTAGAGGGGCCAACGTCCTGACTTTC	CASSLPRGANVLTF
TRBV7-2	-	TRBJ1-3	-	TGTGCCAGCAGCTTAATGGGACAATCTGGAAACACCATATATTTT	CASSLMGQSGNTIYF
TRBV6-5	-	TRBJ1-1	-	TGTGCCAGCCAGATGAACACTGAAGCTTTCTTT	CASQMNTEAFF
TRBV27	TRBD1	TRBJ1-2	-	TGTGCCAGCAGTTTATCTGGACAGGGGAATTTCTATGGCTACACCTTC	CASSLSGQGNFYGYTF
TRBV9	-	TRBJ1-1	-	TGTGCCAGCAGCGCGCCAGGGCAGGGGAATACAGCTTTCTTT	CASSAPGQGNTAFF
TRBV19	-	TRBJ1-1	-	TGTGCCACCATTCCGGGGCAGGGGAGGGCCACTGAAGCTTTCTTT	CATIPGQGRATEAFF
TRBV29-1	TRBD1	TRBJ1-1	-	TGCAGCGTCCGGGACAGGGCTTACACTGAAGCTTTCTTT	CSVRDRAYTEAFF
TRBV18	TRBD1	TRBJ1-1	-	TGTGCCAGCTCAATCGGACAGGGTAGCACTGAAGCTTTCTTT	CASSIGQGSTEAFF
TRBV29-1	-	TRBJ2-3	few	TGCAGCGTTGATGACGGGAGCACAGATACGCAGTATTTT	CSVDDGSTDTQYF
TRBV6-1	TRBD2	TRBJ2-7	-	TGTGCCAGCAGTGAAGAAGGTAGCGGGCATATAACCTACGAGCAGTACTTC	CASSEEGSGHITYEQYF
TRBV6-5	-	TRBJ1-1	-	TGTGCCAGCAGCTACGACGACTTAATGGTTGAAGCTTTCTTT	CASSYDDLMVEAFF
TRBV5-1	TRBD2	TRBJ2-5	-	TGCGCCAGCAGTCTAAGTAGCGGGGGGGAGACCCAGTACTTC	CASSLSSGGETQYF
TRBV7-9	-	TRBJ1-1	-	TGTGCCAGCAGCTTAGGGGGGCGCGGGACTGAAGCTTTCTTT	CASSLGGRGTEAFF
TRBV13	TRBD2	TRBJ2-1	-	TGTGCCAGCAGCCGCCGGGGACTAGCGGATTCCTACAATGAGCAGTTCTTC	CASSRRGLADSYNEQFF
TRBV27	TRBD2	TRBJ2-7	-	TGTGCCAGCAGTTTAACTAGCGGGGGGACCTACGAGCAGTACTTC	CASSLTSGGTYEQYF
TRBV7-9	-	TRBJ2-7	-	TGTGCCAGCAGCTCCCTACGGTACGAGCAGTACTTC	CASSSLRYEQYF
TRBV19	TRBD2	TRBJ2-1	-	TGTGCCAGTAGTACGGGACTAGCGGGAGGTAATGAGCAGTTCTTC	CASSTGLAGGNEQFF
TRBV5-4	-	TRBJ2-7	-	TGTGCCAGCAGCCGTAGCGGCTCCTACGAGCAGTACTTC	CASSRSGSYEQYF
TRBV5-4	TRBD2	TRBJ2-7	-	TGTGCCAGCAGCCCCAGCGGGAGAAGGACCTACGAGCAGTACTTC	CASSPSGRRTYEQYF